These 14 T cell receptor beta chains were all obtained from the same sample, sequenced in a study of identical twins. In TCRdb, the 5' RACE reads were re-called with MiXCR into one record per CDR3 protein. The sample comprises over 200,000 distinct CDR3 sequences, less than 10% of which are singletons, and over 4.5% rests with the top ten. The sequencing input was memory (CD45RO+) T cells sorted from blood. Receptors originate from a woman younger than 35 in good health.

This clonotype showed up many times. This chain joins TRBV6-6 and TRBJ2-7; D is ambiguous. The V gene's germline CDR1 is MNHNY and CDR2 SVGAGI (reference sequence). V lost 8 bases to trimming and J lost 0 bases, with 8 bases between them. The CDR3 consists of 12 residues. This chain's CDR3 is CASGSSSYEQYF. As DNA, the CDR3 is TGTGCCAGCGGATCGAGCTCCTACGAGCAGTACTTC.

The CDR3 DNA sequence: TGTGCCAGCAGTTCGACAGGGGCGAAAGGTGGCTACACCTTC. This codes for CASSSTGAKGGYTF. This rearrangement joins TRBV12-3 or TRBV12-4 to TRBJ1-2; TRBD1 agrees at 8 bases. Losses at the gene ends were 4 bases for V and 7 bases for J; bases not matched to a gene: 8. The CDR3 spans 14 residues.

The chain carries TRBV6-5 and TRBJ2-5; D is unresolved. The CDR3 runs 13 residues. Looked up from germline, CDR1 is MNHEY and CDR2 is SVGAGI. With 7 bases removed from V and 3 bases from J, the gap between germline ends came to 12 bases. The CDR3 protein is CASTLTGKETQYF. CDR3 bases: TGTGCCAGCACTTTAACTGGCAAAGAGACCCAGTACTTC.

This clonotype appeared a few times. The chain carries TRBV20-1 and TRBJ2-3, with 7 bases matching TRBD2. Losses at the gene ends were 4 bases for V and 0 bases for J; bases not matched to a gene: 13. Germline-derived CDR1 and CDR2 are DFQATT and SNEGSKA (reference sequence). CDR3 length equals 17 residues. CDR3 in amino acids: CSATTSGAMGSTDTQYF. In DNA, the CDR3 is TGCAGTGCTACGACCAGCGGGGCCATGGGTAGCACAGATACGCAGTATTTT.

This clonotype was found a few times. J is TRBJ2-7 and V is TRBV2; TRBD2 is a possible D gene (6 bases). Germline loops: CDR1 SNHLY, CDR2 FYNNEI. The CDR3 contains 15 residues. Trimming removed 3 bases from V and 3 bases from J, with 15 bases in between. In DNA, the CDR3 is TGTGCCAGCAGTGACCCGACTAGAGGAGTCTACGAGCAGTACTTC. Amino acids: CASSDPTRGVYEQYF.

The chain employs TRBV9 and TRBJ1-2; 8 bases match TRBD1. Germline assignment: CDR1 SGDLS and CDR2 YYNGEE. V was clipped by 4 bases and J by 11 bases; unmatched bases: 10. The CDR3 sequence is 13 residues long. The CDR3 spells CASSYPGQERYTF. The CDR3 bases are TGTGCCAGCAGCTACCCGGGACAGGAACGTTACACCTTC.

V gene TRBV7-8 combines with J gene TRBJ1-5; TRBD1 is a possible D gene (5 bases). The V and J ends lost 1 base and 0 bases respectively, with 13 bases between them. CDR1 SGHVS and CDR2 FQNEAQ come from the germline V gene. The CDR3 spans 17 residues. In nucleotides, the CDR3 is TGTGCCAGCAGCTTAGTATCAGGGCCTTATAGCAATCAGCCCCAGCATTTT. Translating gives CASSLVSGPYSNQPQHF. Drawing the rest from reference TRBV7-8 and TRBJ1-5, the complete variable domain is GAGVSQSPRYKVAKRGQDVALRCDPISGHVSLFWYQQALGQGPEFLTYFQNEAQLDKSGLPSDRFFAERPEGSVSTLKIQRTQQEDSAVYLCASSLVSGPYSNQPQHFGDGTRLSIL.

The V and J genes are TRBV13 and TRBJ2-7, with D maybe TRBD2 (6 bases). The CDR3 length is 14 residues. Germline CDR1 PRHDT, CDR2 FYEKMQ (reference sequence). V was pared by 6 bases and J by 6 bases, with 18 bases between. This CDR3 reads CASSGRGLAPEQYF. In nucleotides, the CDR3 is TGTGCCAGCAGTGGGCGGGGACTCGCTCCCGAGCAGTACTTC.

This clonotype has more than one count but fewer than ten. V and J are TRBV3-1 and TRBJ2-1; D is undetermined. Germline assignment: CDR1 LGHDT and CDR2 YNNKEL (reference sequence). This CDR3 has 15 amino acids. Deletions cut 1 base from V and 8 bases from J, with 15 bases between. The CDR3 reads CASSQGLVMGYEQFF. DNA of the CDR3: TGTGCCAGCAGCCAAGGTCTAGTTATGGGGTATGAGCAGTTCTTC.

This sequence joins TRBV20-1 and TRBJ1-1, with a weak D call TRBD1 (5 bases). The ends were cut back, 3 bases at V and 3 bases at J, with 14 bases in the middle. CDR1 is DFQATT and CDR2 is SNEGSKA in the germline V gene (reference sequence). The CDR3 totals 14 residues. In nucleotides, the CDR3 is TGCAGTGCTAGTCGGGCAGGGCTTGACACTGAAGCTTTCTTT. It codes for CSASRAGLDTEAFF.

The gene calls are TRBV20-1 and TRBJ1-4; D not resolved. Germline V CDR1 and CDR2: DFQATT, SNEGSKA (reference sequence). V gave up 4 bases and J gave up 4 bases, with 13 bases separating them. The CDR3 sequence is 14 residues long. CDR3 amino acids: CSAIGGQVNEKLFF. In DNA form, the CDR3 reads TGCAGTGCTATCGGAGGGCAGGTTAATGAAAAACTGTTTTTT.

Many counts were recorded for this clonotype. The gene calls are TRBV5-1 and TRBJ1-5; D possibly corresponds to TRBD1 (6 bases). The germline CDR1 and CDR2 sequences are SGHRS and YFSETQ. CDR3 length: 15 residues. Trimming took off 4 bases at V and 0 bases at J, with 11 bases between the two ends. CDR3 loop: CASSPGHTSNQPQHF. The CDR3 nucleotides are TGCGCCAGCAGCCCGGGACATACTAGCAATCAGCCCCAGCATTTT. Combining the CDR3 with reference TRBV5-1 and TRBJ1-5 gives the whole variable domain KAGVTQTPRYLIKTRGQQVTLSCSPISGHRSVSWYQQTPGQGLQFLFEYFSETQRNKGNFPGRFSGRQFSNSRSEMNVSTLELGDSALYLCASSPGHTSNQPQHFGDGTRLSIL.

This chain uses TRBV12-3 or TRBV12-4 with TRBJ1-1; tentatively, D is TRBD1 (5 bases). Deletions cut 7 bases from V and 3 bases from J, with 12 bases between. The CDR3 runs to 13 residues. The CDR3 nucleotides are TGTGCCAGCACCTTGGGGGGATACACTGAAGCTTTCTTT. It yields the protein CASTLGGYTEAFF.

The CDR3: CATSRAGGSYNEQFF. CDR3 DNA sequence: TGTGCCACCAGCAGAGCGGGCGGATCCTACAATGAGCAGTTCTTC. The chain carries TRBV15 and TRBJ2-1; no clear D gene. The V and J ends lost 1 base and 1 base respectively, with 8 bases between them. Per germline, CDR1 LNHNV and CDR2 YYDKDF (reference sequence). The CDR3 spans 15 residues.